This T cell receptor (beta chain) was identified in a study of shared clonotypes between healthy human individuals. Study overall: The plates for each donor numbered three CD4 naive, three CD4 memory, two CD8 naive and one CD8 memory.

At the deep level, the assay was run. Only in-frame clones appear in the TCRdb table, and some are missing; sequencing was by immunoSEQ multiplex PCR. The table has over 800,000 clones, 80% to 95% seen once. Naive CD8 cells lacked CD45RO, underwent positive selection for CCR7 and left out terminally differentiated effector memory CD45RA+ cells. The sequence was obtained from a man aged 30 to 39 in good health. Specimen: naive CD8+ T cells sorted from blood.

The DNA of the CDR3 is TGTGCCAGCAGCTCCGGTACTAGAACCTACGAGCAGTACTTC. Protein sequence: CASSSGTRTYEQYF. The chain uses TRBV27 and TRBJ2-7, with D maybe TRBD2 (5 bases). The V gene lost 6 bases and the J gene lost 2 bases, with 14 bases spanning the gap. The germline V gene has CDR1 MNHEY and CDR2 SMNVEV (reference sequence). This CDR3 is built from 14 residues.